Below are 17 T cell receptor beta chains sequenced from a single sample in a study of CD8 T cells in Susac syndrome. Random hexamers were used to reverse transcribe the RNA input (0.5 to 1 ug). TCRdb re-called the immunoSEQ multiplex PCR reads with MiXCR, one entry per CDR3 protein. In the table there are about 18,000 distinct CDR3 sequences, approximately 95% of which are singletons. The sample taken for sequencing was CD8+ T cells from PBMCs. The receptors derive from a human donor in good health.

This chain joins TRBV27 and TRBJ1-5; the match to TRBD1 covers 8 bases. Germline V gives CDR1 MNHEY, CDR2 SMNVEV (reference sequence). This CDR3 contains 14 residues. With 6 bases clipped from V and 6 bases from J, the junction kept 7 bases outside the gene matches. The CDR3: CASRSPGGGQPQHF. DNA for the CDR3: TGTGCCAGCAGATCCCCAGGGGGCGGTCAGCCCCAGCATTTT.

J is TRBJ2-5 and V is TRBV30; D possibly corresponds to TRBD1 (6 bases). This CDR3 comprises 12 residues. The V end lost 3 bases, the J end lost 5 bases, and 10 bases lay between the germline ends. Germline CDR1 reads GTSNPN; CDR2 reads SVGIG (reference sequence). The CDR3: CAWRRGLETQYF. CDR3 bases: TGTGCCTGGAGGAGGGGGTTGGAGACCCAGTACTTC.

The chain couples TRBV7-9 to TRBJ1-2; TRBD1 agrees at 9 bases. The CDR3 loop spans 15 amino acids. The V gene end was trimmed by 3 bases and the J gene end by 6 bases; junction bases not matched to a gene: 8. The V gene's germline CDR1 is SEHNR and CDR2 FQNEAQ (reference sequence). The CDR3 DNA is TGTGCCAGCAGCTTCCGGGACAGGGTCCAGGATGGCTACACCTTC. Its translation is CASSFRDRVQDGYTF.

The chain uses TRBV20-1 and TRBJ2-7; a weak D match, TRBD2 (5 bases). The CDR3 length is 15 residues. The V gene's germline CDR1 is DFQATT and CDR2 SNEGSKA (reference sequence). The V and J ends lost 0 bases and 4 bases respectively, with 16 bases between them. The chain's CDR3 is CSAREETREIYEQYF. DNA for the CDR3: TGCAGTGCTAGAGAGGAAACCCGGGAAATATACGAGCAGTACTTC.

The rearrangement joins TRBV29-1 to TRBJ2-7; D is uncertain. Trimming removed 5 bases at V and 5 bases at J, with 16 bases between. In germline, CDR1 is SQVTM, CDR2 ANQGSEA. CDR3 length: 13 amino acids. The CDR3 sequence: CSVRLSSRDEQYF. Here the CDR3 DNA reads TGCAGCGTTCGTTTATCGAGTAGAGACGAGCAGTACTTC.

The chain links TRBV5-4 to TRBJ2-2; D gene ambiguous. Trimming shortened V by 0 bases and J by 5 bases, and 17 bases separated the two germline ends. The CDR3 runs to 17 residues. The germline CDR1 and CDR2 sequences are SGHNT and YYREEE (reference sequence). CDR3 in amino acids: CASSLDSLELRTGELFF. As DNA, the CDR3 is TGTGCCAGCAGCTTGGACTCTTTGGAGCTAAGGACCGGGGAGCTGTTTTTT.

The chain is built from TRBV7-9 and TRBJ2-1; 11 nucleotides agree with TRBD2. Germline assignment: CDR1 SEHNR and CDR2 FQNEAQ (reference sequence). The CDR3 consists of 18 residues. The junction had 7 bases not matched to a gene; V was cut back by 0 bases and J by 3 bases. The CDR3 DNA follows: TGTGCCAGCAGCTTAGCGGGGGGACTAGCGGATCTCTACAATGAGCAGTTCTTC. Protein sequence: CASSLAGGLADLYNEQFF.

This chain links TRBV20-1 with TRBJ2-1, with a tentative D call TRBD2 (6 bases). The CDR3 is made up of 15 amino acids. Germline V gives CDR1 DFQATT, CDR2 SNEGSKA (reference sequence). Trimming cost V 0 bases and J 1 base, with 10 bases left between them. CDR3: CSAREVRGSYNEQFF. The CDR3 bases are TGCAGTGCTAGAGAGGTCCGGGGGTCCTACAATGAGCAGTTCTTC.

This chain's CDR3 is CATSDLDGSDTQYF. The CDR3 nucleotides read TGTGCCACCAGTGACCTGGACGGGTCGGATACGCAGTATTTT. This chain connects TRBV24-1 to TRBJ2-3; D unresolved. V was cut by 4 bases and J by 6 bases, with 13 bases left in between. The CDR3 has 14 residues. Germline lookup yields CDR1 KGHDR and CDR2 SFDVKD.

The chain is built from TRBV28 and TRBJ1-1; D is undetermined. The CDR3 length is 14 residues. The V end lost 0 bases, the J end lost 3 bases, and 8 bases lay between the germline ends. The germline V gene encodes CDR1 MDHEN and CDR2 SYDVKM. CDR3 sequence reads: CASSLWAADTEAFF. CDR3 DNA sequence: TGTGCCAGCAGTTTATGGGCGGCGGACACTGAAGCTTTCTTT. The full variable domain, completed using reference TRBV28 and TRBJ1-1, is DVKVTQSSRYLVKRTGEKVFLECVQDMDHENMFWYRQDPGLGLRLIYFSYDVKMKEKGDIPEGYSVSREKKERFSLILESASTNQTSMYLCASSLWAADTEAFFGQGTRLTVV.

The rearrangement links TRBV28 to TRBJ2-3; TRBD1 is a possible D gene (6 bases). The CDR3 is made up of 12 amino acids. V dropped 4 bases and J dropped 5 bases, with 7 bases sitting between them. CDR1 and CDR2 from the germline V gene are MDHEN and SYDVKM. The CDR3 sequence: CASSYREDTQYF. The CDR3 region has the DNA TGTGCCAGCAGTTACAGGGAAGATACGCAGTATTTT.

The V gene is TRBV7-8, the J gene TRBJ2-1, with 12 nucleotides matching TRBD2. Germline V gives CDR1 SGHVS, CDR2 FQNEAQ. The CDR3 sequence is 22 residues long. V lost 1 base and J lost 0; bases outside the gene matches: 16. CDR3 sequence reads: CASSLGMIGLAGFEFSYNEQFF. DNA of the CDR3: TGTGCCAGCAGCTTAGGGATGATAGGACTAGCGGGATTCGAGTTCTCCTACAATGAGCAGTTCTTC.

This sequence joins TRBV27 and TRBJ1-1; the D gene is possibly TRBD1 (6 bases). CDR3 size: 13 residues. The germline CDR1 and CDR2 sequences are MNHEY and SMNVEV (reference sequence). V shed 7 bases and J shed 1 base, with 10 bases lying between them. As DNA, the CDR3 is TGTGCCAGCAAACTACAGGGGAACACTGAAGCTTTCTTT. Protein sequence: CASKLQGNTEAFF.

V and J are TRBV7-2 and TRBJ2-5; 8 bases line up with TRBD1. The CDR3 totals 17 residues. The ends lost 3 bases at V and 3 bases at J; junction bases unmatched: 12. Germline CDR1 SGHTA, CDR2 FQGNSA. The chain's CDR3 is CASSFRGPGHVEETQYF. Here the CDR3 DNA reads TGTGCCAGCAGCTTCAGGGGGCCCGGGCATGTAGAAGAGACCCAGTACTTC.

The V gene is TRBV27, the J gene TRBJ2-1; TRBD2 agrees at 9 bases. Germline CDR1 and CDR2: MNHEY and SMNVEV (reference sequence). J was trimmed by 4 bases and V by 4 bases; bases with no gene match: 8. The CDR3 sequence is 16 residues long. Here the CDR3 DNA reads TGTGCCAGCAGTTACTTAGCGGGAGAGGGGTACAATGAGCAGTTCTTC. It encodes CASSYLAGEGYNEQFF.

The chain carries TRBV5-6 and TRBJ2-1; TRBD2 aligns across 10 bases. The germline CDR1 and CDR2 sequences are SGHDT and YYEEEE. The trim removed 6 bases at V and 1 base at J, leaving 4 bases unmatched. The CDR3 contains 15 residues. The CDR3 bases are TGTGCCAGCATCGTAGCGGGAGGATCCTACAATGAGCAGTTCTTC. Encoded protein: CASIVAGGSYNEQFF.

The chain recombines TRBV27 with TRBJ1-6; D is perhaps TRBD1 (5 bases). Deletions cut 7 bases from V and 6 bases from J, with 19 bases between. Germline-derived CDR1 and CDR2 are MNHEY and SMNVEV (reference sequence). This CDR3 region has 16 residues. CDR3 sequence: CASTPSAAGINSPLHF. CDR3 nucleotides: TGTGCCAGCACCCCTTCGGCTGCAGGGATTAATTCACCCCTCCACTTT.